This entry lists 16 T cell receptor beta chains sequenced from one sample in a study of CD8+CD57+ T cells in acquired aplastic anemia. Genomic DNA constituted the template upon which TCR beta VDJ and CDR3 profiling was performed. TCRdb re-derived calls from the reads in MiXCR, one entry per CDR3 protein. The data contain under 200,000 distinct CDR3 sequences, 71% of them singletons. Patients selected for sequencing had displayed CD8+CD57+ cell expansion by flow cytometry. The source material was sorted CD4+, CD8+, or CD8+CD57+ T cells (not recorded which) from PBMCs. Receptors originate from a human donor with aplastic anemia.

The rearrangement links TRBV5-1 to TRBJ1-1; 8 bases are shared with TRBD1. J gave up 5 bases and V 5 bases, and 14 bases lay outside the gene matches. The germline V gene has CDR1 SGHRS and CDR2 YFSETQ. The CDR3 covers 16 residues. CDR3 sequence (DNA): TGCGCCAGCAGGCCAAGCAGGGGGCAGGAGTGGACTGAAGCTTTCTTT. It translates to CASRPSRGQEWTEAFF.

The V call is TRBV3-1, the J call TRBJ2-5; D gene unclear. The CDR3 covers 12 residues. Germline CDR1 is LGHDT and CDR2 is YNNKEL (reference sequence). Trimming took off 2 bases at V and 4 bases at J, with 5 bases between the two ends. DNA for the CDR3: TGTGCCAGCAGCCAATTGACAGAGACCCAGTACTTC. Translation: CASSQLTETQYF.

The chain recombines TRBV7-9 with TRBJ2-5; no reliable D call. Germline values: CDR1 SEHNR, CDR2 FQNEAQ (reference sequence). The CDR3 covers 15 residues. V gave up 7 bases and J gave up 2 bases, with 17 bases separating them. Here the CDR3 reads CASTRFGTTQETQYF. The DNA for the CDR3 is TGTGCCAGCACCCGGTTTGGTACTACTCAAGAGACCCAGTACTTC.

V gene TRBV2 combines with J gene TRBJ1-6; D not resolved. There are 14 residues in the CDR3. Trimming took off 2 bases at V and 7 bases at J, with 9 bases between the two ends. The V gene's germline CDR1 is SNHLY and CDR2 FYNNEI. CDR3 sequence reads: CASSEWRVNSPLHF. For the CDR3, the DNA is TGTGCCAGCAGTGAATGGCGGGTGAATTCACCCCTCCACTTT.

In this sample, this clonotype turned up many times. V and J are TRBV6-4 and TRBJ2-7; 10 positions match TRBD2. The junction had 5 bases not matched to a gene; V was cut back by 6 bases and J by 3 bases. Germline lookup yields CDR1 MRHNA and CDR2 SNTAGT. The CDR3 extends over 14 amino acids. CDR3 residues: CASSEGLARYEQYF. CDR3 sequence (DNA): TGTGCCAGCAGCGAGGGACTAGCGCGCTACGAGCAGTACTTC.

The genes are TRBV19 and TRBJ2-7; D might be TRBD1 (6 bases). Trimming cost V 3 bases and J 0 bases, with 15 bases left between them. The V gene's germline CDR1 is LNHDA and CDR2 SQIVND (reference sequence). This CDR3 is built from 16 residues. This chain's CDR3 is CASSILPGANSYEQYF. The CDR3 coding sequence is TGTGCCAGTAGTATCCTCCCAGGGGCGAACTCCTACGAGCAGTACTTC.

The chain is built from TRBV29-1 and TRBJ2-7, with 7 bases that match TRBD1. After removal of 3 bases from V and 5 bases from J, the junction contained 13 bases not matched to a gene. The CDR3 sequence is 15 residues long. Germline values: CDR1 SQVTM, CDR2 ANQGSEA. The CDR3 reads CSVETSGQRSDEQYF. The DNA of the CDR3 is TGCAGCGTTGAGACTTCGGGACAGCGCTCGGACGAGCAGTACTTC.

This clonotype showed up just once. The rearrangement joins TRBV6-2 or TRBV6-3 to TRBJ1-3, with a weak D call TRBD1 (5 bases). Germline CDR1 reads MNHEY; CDR2 reads SVGEGT. This CDR3 has 16 amino acids. Between the trimmed V and J ends, which lost 2 bases and 0 bases, there was a span of 11 bases. The CDR3 sequence: CASSYVTASSGNTIYF. CDR3 DNA sequence: TGTGCCAGCAGTTACGTGACAGCCAGCTCTGGAAACACCATATATTTT.

The J gene is TRBJ2-5, the V gene TRBV7-9; 7 bases align to TRBD1. J lost 5 bases, V lost 3 bases, and 9 bases had no gene match. The CDR3 contains 15 residues. Looked up from germline, CDR1 is SEHNR and CDR2 is FQNEAQ (reference sequence). The CDR3 reads CASSFYRGARETQYF. For the CDR3, the DNA is TGTGCCAGCAGCTTTTACAGGGGCGCACGTGAGACCCAGTACTTC.

This clonotype occurred a few times. The CDR3 DNA is TGTGCCAGCAGAGACAGAGCAGAGACCCAGTACTTC. Residues: CASRDRAETQYF. The chain carries TRBV7-2 and TRBJ2-5; possible D gene TRBD1, 5 bases. Germline-derived CDR1 and CDR2 are SGHTA and FQGNSA. The CDR3 covers 12 residues. V shed 6 bases and J shed 4 bases, with 9 bases lying between them.

In this sample, this clonotype turned up a few times. V usage is TRBV7-8 and J usage is TRBJ2-7; D not resolved. The CDR3 is made up of 12 amino acids. Germline V lookup: CDR1 SGHVS, CDR2 FQNEAQ. Trimming stripped 5 bases from V and 4 bases from J, with 9 bases between. The CDR3 is CASSAVSYEQYF. The CDR3 DNA reads as TGTGCCAGCAGCGCCGTCTCTTACGAGCAGTACTTC.

The sample holds a few counts of this clonotype. The V and J genes are TRBV10-3 and TRBJ2-7; 7 nucleotides agree with TRBD1. Germline V gene lookup returns CDR1 ENHRY and CDR2 SYGVKD. The V and J ends lost 7 bases and 0 bases, in that order; junction bases with no gene match: 6. CDR3 size: 14 residues. The CDR3 loop is CAIKRSGGSYEQYF. The CDR3 nucleotides are TGTGCCATCAAGAGGTCAGGGGGCTCCTACGAGCAGTACTTC.

The V call is TRBV7-2, the J call TRBJ2-3, with TRBD2 matching 11 bases. Losses at the gene ends were 5 bases for V and 4 bases for J; bases not matched to a gene: 11. The CDR3 contains 17 residues. Germline V gene lookup returns CDR1 SGHTA and CDR2 FQGNSA. The CDR3 DNA follows: TGTGCCAGCAGCCCCTCACTAGCGGGAGCGGGGGCAGATACGCAGTATTTT. As protein: CASSPSLAGAGADTQYF.

The chain couples TRBV20-1 to TRBJ2-2; a weak D match, TRBD1 (6 bases). The CDR3 has 15 amino acids. V lost 3 bases, J lost 2 bases, and 13 bases lay in between. The germline V gene has CDR1 DFQATT and CDR2 SNEGSKA (reference sequence). The CDR3 spells CSASDDRYNTGELFF. The CDR3 DNA reads TGCAGTGCTAGTGACGACAGGTACAACACCGGGGAGCTGTTTTTT.

This clonotype was picked up many times. The chain employs TRBV4-2 and TRBJ2-7; D not resolved. Deletions cut 0 bases from V and 0 bases from J, with 15 bases between. Germline V gene sequence: CDR1 LGHNA, CDR2 YNFKEQ. The CDR3 is 17 amino acids. Written as DNA, the CDR3 is TGTGCCAGCAGCCAAGAGTGGAGTGCGGAGAACTCCTACGAGCAGTACTTC. Translating it yields CASSQEWSAENSYEQYF.

This clonotype was counted a few times. The chain couples TRBV2 to TRBJ1-1; 7 bases align to TRBD1. Germline V CDR1 and CDR2: SNHLY, FYNNEI. This CDR3 contains 11 residues. V trimming: 6 bases; J trimming: 11 bases; junction bases outside the gene matches: 6. This CDR3 is CASRETGRAFF. In DNA, the CDR3 is TGTGCCAGCAGAGAGACAGGGAGGGCTTTCTTT. Using reference TRBV2 and TRBJ1-1 for the parts outside the CDR3, the full variable domain is EPEVTQTPSHQVTQMGQEVILRCVPISNHLYFYWYRQILGQKVEFLVSFYNNEISEKSEIFDDQFSVERPDGSNFTLKIRSTKLEDSAMYFCASRETGRAFFGQGTRLTVV.